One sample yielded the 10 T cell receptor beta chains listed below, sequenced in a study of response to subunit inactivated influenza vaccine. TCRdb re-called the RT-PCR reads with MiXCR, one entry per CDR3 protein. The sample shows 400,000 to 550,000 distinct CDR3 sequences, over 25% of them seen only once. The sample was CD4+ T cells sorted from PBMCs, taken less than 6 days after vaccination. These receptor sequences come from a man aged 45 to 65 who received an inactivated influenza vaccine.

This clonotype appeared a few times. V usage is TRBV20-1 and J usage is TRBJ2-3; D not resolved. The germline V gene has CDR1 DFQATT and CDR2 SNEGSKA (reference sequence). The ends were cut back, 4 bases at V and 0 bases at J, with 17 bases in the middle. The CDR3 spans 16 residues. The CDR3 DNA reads TGCAGTGCTATTCCCTTTGCCGCCCTCAGCACAGATACGCAGTATTTT. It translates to CSAIPFAALSTDTQYF.

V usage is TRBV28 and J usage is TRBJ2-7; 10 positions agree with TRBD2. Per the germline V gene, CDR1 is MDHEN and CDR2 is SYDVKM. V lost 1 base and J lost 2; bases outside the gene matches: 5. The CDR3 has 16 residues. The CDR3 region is CASSLYTSGVAYEQYF. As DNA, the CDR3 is TGTGCCAGCAGTTTATATACTAGCGGGGTCGCCTACGAGCAGTACTTC.

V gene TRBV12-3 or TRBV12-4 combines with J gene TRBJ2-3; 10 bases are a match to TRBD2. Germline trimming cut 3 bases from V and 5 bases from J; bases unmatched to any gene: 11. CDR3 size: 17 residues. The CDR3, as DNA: TGTGCCAGCAGTTTTCACGGAACTAGCGGGATTCGAGATACGCAGTATTTT. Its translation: CASSFHGTSGIRDTQYF.

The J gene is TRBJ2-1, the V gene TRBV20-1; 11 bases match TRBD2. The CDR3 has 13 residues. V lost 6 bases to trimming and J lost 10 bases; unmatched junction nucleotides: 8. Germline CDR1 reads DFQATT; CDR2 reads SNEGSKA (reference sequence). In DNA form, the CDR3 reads TGCAGTGCCCCGCTAGCGGGAGGTTGGGAGCAGTTCTTC. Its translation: CSAPLAGGWEQFF.

The CDR3 DNA reads TGTGCCAGCAGTTACGGACAGGGGGTCAGCGGCTACACCTTC. Protein: CASSYGQGVSGYTF. V usage is TRBV6-5 and J usage is TRBJ1-2, with TRBD1 identical over 10 bases. The CDR3 runs to 14 residues. V trimming: 2 bases; J trimming: 8 bases; junction bases outside the gene matches: 5. Germline V CDR1 and CDR2: MNHEY, SVGAGI.

CDR3 DNA sequence: TGCAGCGTGACGGGGACAGTAAGCGGCTACACCTTC. Its translation is CSVTGTVSGYTF. The chain combines TRBV29-1 with TRBJ1-2; 7 nucleotides agree with TRBD1. V was pared by 6 bases and J by 8 bases, with 9 bases of the junction left unmatched. Germline lookup yields CDR1 SQVTM and CDR2 ANQGSEA. This CDR3 is 12 amino acids long. The complete variable domain, with remaining parts taken from reference TRBV29-1 and TRBJ1-2, reads SAVISQKPSRDICQRGTSLTIQCQVDSQVTMMFWYRQQPGQSLTLIATANQGSEATYESGFVIDKFPISRPNLTFSTLTVSNMSPEDSSIYLCSVTGTVSGYTFGSGTRLTVV.

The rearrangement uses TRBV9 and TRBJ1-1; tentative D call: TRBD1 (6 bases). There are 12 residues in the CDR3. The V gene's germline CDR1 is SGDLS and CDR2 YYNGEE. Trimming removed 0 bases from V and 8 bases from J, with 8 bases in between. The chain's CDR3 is CASSVVGTEAFF. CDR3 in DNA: TGTGCCAGCAGCGTAGTAGGGACAGAAGCTTTCTTT.

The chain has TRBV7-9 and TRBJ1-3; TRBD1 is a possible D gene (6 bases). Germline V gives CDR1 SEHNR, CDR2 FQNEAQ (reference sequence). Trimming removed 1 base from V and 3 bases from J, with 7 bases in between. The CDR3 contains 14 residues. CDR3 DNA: TGTGCCAGCAGCTTAGAGGGGGTTGGAAACACCATATATTTT. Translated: CASSLEGVGNTIYF.

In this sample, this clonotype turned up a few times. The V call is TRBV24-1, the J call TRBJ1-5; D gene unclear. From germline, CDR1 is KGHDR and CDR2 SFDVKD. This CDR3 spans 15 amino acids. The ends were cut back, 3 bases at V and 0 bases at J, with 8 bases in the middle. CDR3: CATSDGVYSNQPQHF. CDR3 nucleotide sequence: TGTGCCACCAGTGATGGGGTATATAGCAATCAGCCCCAGCATTTT.

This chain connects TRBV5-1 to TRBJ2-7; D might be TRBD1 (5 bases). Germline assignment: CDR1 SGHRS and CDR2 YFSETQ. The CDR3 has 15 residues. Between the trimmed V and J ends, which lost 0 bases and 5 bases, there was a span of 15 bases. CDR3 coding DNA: TGCGCCAGCAGCTTGGCCTATATAGGGGCCCACGAGCAGTACTTC. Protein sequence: CASSLAYIGAHEQYF.